This TCR beta chain was identified during a study of Tregs in tolerant kidney transplant recipients. Germline loops: CDR1 SGHTA, CDR2 FQGNSA. The CDR3 length is 14 residues. V was trimmed by 5 bases and J by 5 bases, leaving 15 bases between them. Notes on this clone: Its specificity is not known.

The data were produced by immunoSEQ multiplex PCR, yet TCRdb's version contains in-frame clones alone and is incomplete. The table records 16,000 or so clones, around 55% of them present only once. The gene calls are TRBV7-2 and TRBJ2-5, with D hard to call. The sequenced sample consisted of Tregs from blood cultured with allogeneic cells. This receptor was identified in a human donor in good health. CDR3 sequence (DNA): TGTGCCAGCAGCCTCGGTCCGGTATGGGAGACCCAGTACTTC. Translation: CASSLGPVWETQYF. Together with reference TRBV7-2 and TRBJ2-5, the CDR3 gives the full variable domain: GAGVSQSPSNKVTEKGKDVELRCDPISGHTALYWYRQSLGQGLEFLIYFQGNSAPDKSGLPSDRFSAERTGGSVSTLTIQRTQQEDSAVYLCASSLGPVWETQYFGPGTRLLVL.